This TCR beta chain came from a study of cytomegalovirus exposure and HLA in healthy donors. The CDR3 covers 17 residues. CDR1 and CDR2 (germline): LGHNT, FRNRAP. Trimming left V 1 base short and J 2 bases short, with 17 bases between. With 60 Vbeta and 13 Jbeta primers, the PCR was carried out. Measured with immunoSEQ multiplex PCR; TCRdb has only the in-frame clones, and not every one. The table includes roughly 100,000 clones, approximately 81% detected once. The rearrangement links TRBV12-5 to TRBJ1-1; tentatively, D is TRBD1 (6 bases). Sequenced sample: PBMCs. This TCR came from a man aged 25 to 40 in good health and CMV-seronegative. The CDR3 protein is CASGLATKDSVNTEAFF. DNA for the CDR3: TGTGCTAGTGGTTTGGCTACAAAGGACAGTGTCAACACTGAAGCTTTCTTT.